The sequence of this T cell receptor beta chain was determined in a study of siplizumab effects on memory and regulatory T cells. Findings and limits, study-wide: In unstimulated cells, naive T cells appeared more diverse than memory T cells and seemed major alloresponse contributors. A mean of approximately 70% of mappable alloreactive CD4+ clones were Treg-derived with siplizumab, compared with roughly 25% in controls.

Remarks on this clone: The antigen remains undetermined.

Per sample, 75,000 to 100,000 TCR templates underwent assay. Sequencing used immunoSEQ multiplex PCR; TCRdb keeps in-frame clones, though not all of them. Of some 81,000 clones listed, more than 85% were seen once; the top ten hold around a sixth. This TCR derives from a human donor in good health. What was sequenced was CD8+ T cells sorted from blood.

This chain's CDR3 is CASLGSSYNSPLHF. As DNA, the CDR3 is TGTGCCAGCCTGGGGAGCTCCTATAATTCACCCCTCCACTTT. The chain links TRBV11-2 to TRBJ1-6, with unresolved D. CDR3 length: 14 amino acids. Germline V gives CDR1 SGHAT, CDR2 FQNNGV. V was trimmed by 8 bases and J by 0 bases, leaving 8 bases between them.